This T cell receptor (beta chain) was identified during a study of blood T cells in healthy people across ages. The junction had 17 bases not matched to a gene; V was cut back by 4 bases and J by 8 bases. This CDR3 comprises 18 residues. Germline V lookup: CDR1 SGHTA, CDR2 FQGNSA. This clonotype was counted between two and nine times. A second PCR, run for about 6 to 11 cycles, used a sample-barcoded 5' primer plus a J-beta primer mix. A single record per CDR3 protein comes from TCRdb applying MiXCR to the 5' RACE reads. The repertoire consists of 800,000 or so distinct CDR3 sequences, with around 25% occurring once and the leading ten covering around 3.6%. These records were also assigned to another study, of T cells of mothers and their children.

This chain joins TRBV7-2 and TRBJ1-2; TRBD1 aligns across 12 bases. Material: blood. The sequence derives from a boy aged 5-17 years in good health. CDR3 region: CASSSTRSGTGGFRGYTF. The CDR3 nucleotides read TGTGCCAGCAGCTCGACCAGATCCGGGACAGGGGGCTTCCGAGGCTACACCTTC.